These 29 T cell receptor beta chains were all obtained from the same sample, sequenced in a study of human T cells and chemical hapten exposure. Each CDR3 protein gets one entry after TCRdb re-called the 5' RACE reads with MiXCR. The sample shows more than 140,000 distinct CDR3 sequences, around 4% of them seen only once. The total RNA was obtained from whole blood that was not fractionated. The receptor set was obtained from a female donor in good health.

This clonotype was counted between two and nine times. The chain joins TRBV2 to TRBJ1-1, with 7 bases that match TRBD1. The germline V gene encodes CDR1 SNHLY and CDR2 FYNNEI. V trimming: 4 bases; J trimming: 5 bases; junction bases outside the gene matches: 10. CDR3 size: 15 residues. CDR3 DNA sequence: TGTGCCAGCAGTGCGAGGGGGGGACAGCTGACTGAAGCTTTCTTT. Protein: CASSARGGQLTEAFF.

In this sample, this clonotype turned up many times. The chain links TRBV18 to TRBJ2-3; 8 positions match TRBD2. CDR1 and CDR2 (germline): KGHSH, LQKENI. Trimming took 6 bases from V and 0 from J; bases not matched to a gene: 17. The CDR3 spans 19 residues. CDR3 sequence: CASSLLRDSRGDSTDTQYF. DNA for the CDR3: TGTGCCAGCTCCCTCCTTCGTGACTCGCGGGGGGATAGCACAGATACGCAGTATTTT.

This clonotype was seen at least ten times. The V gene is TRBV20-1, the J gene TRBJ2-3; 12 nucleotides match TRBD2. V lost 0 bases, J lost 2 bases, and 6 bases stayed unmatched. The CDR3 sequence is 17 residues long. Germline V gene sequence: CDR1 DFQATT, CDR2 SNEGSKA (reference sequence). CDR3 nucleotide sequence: TGCAGTGCTAGAGATCAACTAGCGGGGGGCTACACAGATACGCAGTATTTT. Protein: CSARDQLAGGYTDTQYF.

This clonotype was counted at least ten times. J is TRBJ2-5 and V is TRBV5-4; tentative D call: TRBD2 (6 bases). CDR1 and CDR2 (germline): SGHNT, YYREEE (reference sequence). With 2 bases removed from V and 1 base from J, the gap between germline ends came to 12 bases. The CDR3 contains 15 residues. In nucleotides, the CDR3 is TGTGCCAGCAGCTTCGGGAGTGGCGTCCAAGAGACCCAGTACTTC. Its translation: CASSFGSGVQETQYF.

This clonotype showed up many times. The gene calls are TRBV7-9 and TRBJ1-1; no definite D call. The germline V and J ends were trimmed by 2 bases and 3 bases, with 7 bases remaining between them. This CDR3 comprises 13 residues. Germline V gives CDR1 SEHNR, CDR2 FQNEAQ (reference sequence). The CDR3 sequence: CASSLNIDTEAFF. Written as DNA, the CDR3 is TGTGCCAGCAGCTTAAACATTGACACTGAAGCTTTCTTT.

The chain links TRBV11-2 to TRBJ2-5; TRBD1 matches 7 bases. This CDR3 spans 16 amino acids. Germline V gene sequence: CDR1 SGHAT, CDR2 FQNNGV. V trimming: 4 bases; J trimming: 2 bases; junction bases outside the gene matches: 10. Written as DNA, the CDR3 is TGTGCCAGCAGCTCAACGACAGGGTCTCTTCAAGAGACCCAGTACTTC. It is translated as CASSSTTGSLQETQYF.

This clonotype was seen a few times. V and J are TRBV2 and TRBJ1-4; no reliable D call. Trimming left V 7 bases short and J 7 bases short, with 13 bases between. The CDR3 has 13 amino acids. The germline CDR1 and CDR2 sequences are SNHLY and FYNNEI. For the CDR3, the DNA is TGTGCCAGCACCGCAGGCCCTAGTGAAAAACTGTTTTTT. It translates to CASTAGPSEKLFF. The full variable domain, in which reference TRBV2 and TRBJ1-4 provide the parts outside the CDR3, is EPEVTQTPSHQVTQMGQEVILRCVPISNHLYFYWYRQILGQKVEFLVSFYNNEISEKSEIFDDQFSVERPDGSNFTLKIRSTKLEDSAMYFCASTAGPSEKLFFGSGTQLSVL.

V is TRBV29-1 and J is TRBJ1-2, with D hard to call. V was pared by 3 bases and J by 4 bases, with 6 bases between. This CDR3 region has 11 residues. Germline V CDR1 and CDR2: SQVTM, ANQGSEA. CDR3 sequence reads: CSVERSYGYTF. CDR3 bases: TGCAGCGTTGAGAGGAGCTATGGCTACACCTTC.

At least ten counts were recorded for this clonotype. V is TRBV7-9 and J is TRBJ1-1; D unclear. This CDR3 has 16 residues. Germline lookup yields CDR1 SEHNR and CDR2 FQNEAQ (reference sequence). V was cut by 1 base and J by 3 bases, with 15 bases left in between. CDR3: CASSLEFSGVYTEAFF. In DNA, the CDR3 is TGTGCCAGCAGCTTAGAGTTTTCGGGAGTTTACACTGAAGCTTTCTTT.

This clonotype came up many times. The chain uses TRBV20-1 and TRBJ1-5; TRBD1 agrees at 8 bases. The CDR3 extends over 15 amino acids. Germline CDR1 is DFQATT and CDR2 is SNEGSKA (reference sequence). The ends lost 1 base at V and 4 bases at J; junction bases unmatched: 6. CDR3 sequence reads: CSARVPDRVNQPQHF. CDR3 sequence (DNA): TGCAGTGCTAGAGTTCCGGACAGGGTAAATCAGCCCCAGCATTTT.

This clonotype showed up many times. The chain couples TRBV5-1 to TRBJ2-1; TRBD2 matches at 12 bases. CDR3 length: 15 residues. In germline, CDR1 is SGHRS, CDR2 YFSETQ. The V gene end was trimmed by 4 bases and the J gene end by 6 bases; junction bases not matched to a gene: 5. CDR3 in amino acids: CASSRLAGAFNEQFF. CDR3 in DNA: TGCGCCAGCAGCCGACTAGCGGGGGCCTTCAATGAGCAGTTCTTC.

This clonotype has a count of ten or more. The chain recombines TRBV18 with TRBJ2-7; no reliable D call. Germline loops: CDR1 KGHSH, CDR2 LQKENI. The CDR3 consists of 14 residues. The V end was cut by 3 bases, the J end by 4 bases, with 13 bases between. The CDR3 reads CASSPRPGYYEQYF. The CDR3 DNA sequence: TGTGCCAGCTCACCCCGACCAGGATATTACGAGCAGTACTTC. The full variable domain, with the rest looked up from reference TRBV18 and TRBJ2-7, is NAGVMQNPRHLVRRRGQEARLRCSPMKGHSHVYWYRQLPEEGLKFMVYLQKENIIDESGMPKERFSAEFPKEGPSILRIQQVVRGDSAAYFCASSPRPGYYEQYFGPGTRLTVT.

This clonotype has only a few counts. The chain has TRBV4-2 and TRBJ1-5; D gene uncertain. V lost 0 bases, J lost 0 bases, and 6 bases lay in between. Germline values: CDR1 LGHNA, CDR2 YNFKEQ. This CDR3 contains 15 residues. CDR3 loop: CASSQDGYSNQPQHF. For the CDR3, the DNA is TGTGCCAGCAGCCAAGATGGCTATAGCAATCAGCCCCAGCATTTT.

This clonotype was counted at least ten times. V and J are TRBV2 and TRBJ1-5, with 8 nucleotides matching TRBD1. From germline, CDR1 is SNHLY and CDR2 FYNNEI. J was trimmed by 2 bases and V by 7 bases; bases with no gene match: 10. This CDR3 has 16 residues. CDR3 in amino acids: CASTPDRGRGNQPQHF. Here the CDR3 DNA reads TGTGCCAGCACGCCCGACAGGGGAAGGGGCAATCAGCCCCAGCATTTT.

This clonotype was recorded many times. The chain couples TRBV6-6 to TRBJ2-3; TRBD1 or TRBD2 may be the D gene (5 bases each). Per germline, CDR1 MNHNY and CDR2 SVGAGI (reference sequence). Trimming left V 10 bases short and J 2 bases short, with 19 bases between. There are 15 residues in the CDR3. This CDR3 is CATTPAGADTDTQYF. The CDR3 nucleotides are TGTGCCACGACACCAGCCGGGGCGGACACAGATACGCAGTATTTT.

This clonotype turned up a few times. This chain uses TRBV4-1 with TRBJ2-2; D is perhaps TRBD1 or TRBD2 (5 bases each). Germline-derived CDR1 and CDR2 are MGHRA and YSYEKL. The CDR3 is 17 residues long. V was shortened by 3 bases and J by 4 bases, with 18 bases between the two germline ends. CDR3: CASSQVRGPRGTGELFF. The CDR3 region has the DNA TGCGCCAGCAGCCAGGTACGGGGCCCTCGGGGCACCGGGGAGCTGTTTTTT.

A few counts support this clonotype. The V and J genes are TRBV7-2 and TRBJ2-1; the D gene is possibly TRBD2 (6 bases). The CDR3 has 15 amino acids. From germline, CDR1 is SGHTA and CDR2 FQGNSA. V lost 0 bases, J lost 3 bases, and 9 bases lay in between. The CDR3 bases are TGTGCCAGCAGCTTAGCTTGCGGGAACTACAATGAGCAGTTCTTC. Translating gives CASSLACGNYNEQFF.

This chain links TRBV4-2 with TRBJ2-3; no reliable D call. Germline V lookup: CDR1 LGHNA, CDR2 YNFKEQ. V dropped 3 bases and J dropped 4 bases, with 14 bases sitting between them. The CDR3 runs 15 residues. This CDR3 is CASSQDQGRADTQYF. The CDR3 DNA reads TGTGCCAGCAGCCAGGACCAAGGTCGAGCAGATACGCAGTATTTT.

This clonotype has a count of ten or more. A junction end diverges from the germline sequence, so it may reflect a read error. For the CDR3, the DNA is TGTGCCACCAGTAGGACAGGCACAATGATGAGCTCCTACAATGAGCAGTTCTTC. Its translation is CATSRTGTMMSSYNEQFF. This chain joins TRBV10-3 and TRBJ2-1; 7 bases are shared with TRBD1. This CDR3 spans 18 amino acids. The germline gives CDR1 ENHRY, CDR2 SYGVKD.

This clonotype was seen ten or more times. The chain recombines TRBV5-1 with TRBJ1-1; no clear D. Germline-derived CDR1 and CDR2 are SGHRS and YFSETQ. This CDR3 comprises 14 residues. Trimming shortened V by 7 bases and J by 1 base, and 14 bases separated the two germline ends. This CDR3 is CASGPQAGNTEAFF. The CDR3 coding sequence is TGCGCCAGCGGGCCCCAGGCAGGGAACACTGAAGCTTTCTTT.

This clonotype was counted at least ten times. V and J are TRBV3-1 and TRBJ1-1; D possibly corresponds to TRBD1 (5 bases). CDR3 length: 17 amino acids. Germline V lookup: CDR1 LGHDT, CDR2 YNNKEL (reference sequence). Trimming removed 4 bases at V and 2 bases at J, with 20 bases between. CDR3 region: CASSPITGVIGNTEAFF. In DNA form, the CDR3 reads TGTGCCAGCAGCCCCATTACGGGGGTAATTGGAAACACTGAAGCTTTCTTT.

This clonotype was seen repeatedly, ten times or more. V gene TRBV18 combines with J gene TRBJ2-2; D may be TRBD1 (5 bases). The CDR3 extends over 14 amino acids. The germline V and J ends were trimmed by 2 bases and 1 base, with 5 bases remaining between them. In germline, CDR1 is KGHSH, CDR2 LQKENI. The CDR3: CASSPRGNTGELFF. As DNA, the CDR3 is TGTGCCAGCTCACCAAGGGGGAACACCGGGGAGCTGTTTTTT.

In DNA form, the CDR3 reads TGCAGCGTAAAACTGGACAGTCGAGTCGACAATGAGCAGTTCTTC. Translating it yields CSVKLDSRVDNEQFF. This chain joins TRBV29-1 and TRBJ2-1, with TRBD1 as a possible D gene (6 bases). Germline V gene data show CDR1 as SQVTM and CDR2 as ANQGSEA. The CDR3 is 15 residues long. V was clipped by 6 bases and J by 5 bases, with 20 bases between them.

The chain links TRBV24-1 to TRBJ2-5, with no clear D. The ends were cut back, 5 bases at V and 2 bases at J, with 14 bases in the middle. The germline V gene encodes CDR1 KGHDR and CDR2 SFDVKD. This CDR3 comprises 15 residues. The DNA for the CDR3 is TGTGCCACCAGTGCGGGTGAAGATTGGCAAGAGACCCAGTACTTC. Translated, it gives CATSAGEDWQETQYF.

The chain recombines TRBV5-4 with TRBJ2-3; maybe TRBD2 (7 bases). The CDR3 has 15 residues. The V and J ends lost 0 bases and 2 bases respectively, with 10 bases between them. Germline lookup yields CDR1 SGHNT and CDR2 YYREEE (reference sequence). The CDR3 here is CASSLGGGPTDTQYF. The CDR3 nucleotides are TGTGCCAGCAGCTTGGGGGGGGGCCCCACAGATACGCAGTATTTT.

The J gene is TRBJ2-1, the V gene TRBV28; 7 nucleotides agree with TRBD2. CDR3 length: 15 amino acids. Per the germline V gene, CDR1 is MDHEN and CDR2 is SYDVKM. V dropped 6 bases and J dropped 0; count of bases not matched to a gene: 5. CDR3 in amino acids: CASRRGRGSYNEQFF. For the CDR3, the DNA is TGTGCCAGCAGGCGGGGGAGGGGCTCCTACAATGAGCAGTTCTTC. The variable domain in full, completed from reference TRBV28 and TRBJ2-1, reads DVKVTQSSRYLVKRTGEKVFLECVQDMDHENMFWYRQDPGLGLRLIYFSYDVKMKEKGDIPEGYSVSREKKERFSLILESASTNQTSMYLCASRRGRGSYNEQFFGPGTRLTVL.

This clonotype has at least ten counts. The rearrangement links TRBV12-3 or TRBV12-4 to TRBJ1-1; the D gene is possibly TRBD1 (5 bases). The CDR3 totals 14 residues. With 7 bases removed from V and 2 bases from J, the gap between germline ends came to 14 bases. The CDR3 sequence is CASTQGLGNTEAFF. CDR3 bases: TGTGCCAGCACTCAGGGCTTGGGTAACACTGAAGCTTTCTTT.

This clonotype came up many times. The CDR3 DNA sequence: TGTGCCAGCTCACCGGGGCCTGGAAACACCATATATTTT. Its protein is CASSPGPGNTIYF. The chain couples TRBV18 to TRBJ1-3; maybe TRBD1 (5 bases). Trimming stripped 3 bases from V and 2 bases from J, with 5 bases between. Germline V gene data show CDR1 as KGHSH and CDR2 as LQKENI. The CDR3 spans 13 residues.

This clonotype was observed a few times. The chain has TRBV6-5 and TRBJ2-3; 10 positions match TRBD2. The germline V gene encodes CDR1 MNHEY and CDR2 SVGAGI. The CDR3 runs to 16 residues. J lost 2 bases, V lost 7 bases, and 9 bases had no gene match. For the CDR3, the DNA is TGTGCCAGCATGGGGGGGCTAGCGGGGGACACAGATACGCAGTATTTT. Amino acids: CASMGGLAGDTDTQYF.